The present T cell receptor beta chain was sequenced within a study of cytomegalovirus exposure and HLA in healthy donors (dated by TCRdb to 2015 to 2018). Study-level background: An earlier analysis of several hundred of the donors reported 250 to 300 Gb of sequence data and 117 million unique TCR beta sequences obtained from some 200 million T cells. The aim of the study was to test whether cataloging public T cell receptors could identify signatures of past pathogen exposure. Roughly five DR-DQ haplotypes were handled as single units for association and clustering, since linkage in the cohort was strong. The study profiled the T cell repertoires of 666 subjects by immunosequencing and related them to cytomegalovirus serostatus. Among roughly 400 genotyped donors of the cohort, an average of around 240,000 unique TCR beta nucleotide sequences were sequenced per donor, around 18% of them non-productive. Donor age, sex, ethnicity and CMV serostatus were collected together with the repertoire data. In addition to the first cohort of roughly 670 subjects, a separate validation cohort of 130 or so different subjects was used. To decide whether each TCR beta V gene segment behaved as functional or pseudogenic, an earlier analysis of fewer than 750 of the donors relied on high-throughput TCR beta sequencing. Class I and class II HLA loci were covered by the typing at four-digit resolution. To predict cytomegalovirus infection status, the study brought together high-throughput TCR immunosequencing, statistical association of individual TCRs with disease status, and machine learning. About 320 gigabases of sequencing data and 80 million or so unique TCR sequences were included in an early release covering several hundred HLA-typed donors. To study patterns of TCR occurrence, a later analysis re-analyzed previously published TCR beta repertoires from more than 550 donors and added high-resolution HLA genotyping. All discovery cohort repertoires had been generated using a single sequencing platform. Of the 300 to 500 genotyped donors, roughly 80% were placed in the genetic ancestry cluster associated with self-reported Caucasian donors. Genome-wide SNP genotypes for about 55% of the roughly 670 donors were used in a later genetic analysis, which treated that subset as a discovery cohort. The number of typed donors differed by locus: about 629-640 for A, B, C, DRB1 and DQB1; some 500 for DQA1; 606 for DPA1; and 400 to 480 for DPB1. Rather than drawing on any new phenotypic data, the later analysis identified candidate immune exposures from TCR beta sequences and the way those sequences occurred across donors.

Libraries were made using the immunoSEQ multiplex PCR assay. A mixture of 60 forward primers for TCR Vbeta segments and 13 reverse primers for TCR Jbeta segments was used in the multiplex PCR. The CDR3 region of rearranged TCR beta genes was amplified from genomic DNA with a multiplex PCR assay. The Illumina HiSeq System was used to sequence the amplified TCR beta libraries as 87-base-pair reads. The authors' pipeline ran thus. In a later analysis, 80 million or so unique TCR beta chains were counted across the approximately 640 repertoires, and roughly 11 million of these chains were shared by at least two donors. A nearest-neighbor algorithm error-corrected the raw reads and collapsed the reads into unique sequences, merging closely related sequences to remove PCR and sequencing errors. CDR3 sequences were aligned to IMGT reference sequences to assign V, D and J gene segments. For a sequence to be retained, at least a six-nucleotide match to both a V gene segment and a J gene segment was required. A rearrangement was called productive if the CDR3 had no stop codons and remained in frame with V and J, and every other rearrangement was called non-productive. Following IMGT convention, CDR3 was defined as the stretch from the second conserved V-encoded cysteine up to the conserved J-encoded phenylalanine. In an earlier analysis of more than 550 of the donors, sequences lacking an unambiguous match to a single V gene segment were excluded. In an earlier analysis of 450 to 700 of the donors, V segments were called functional above 56.7% productive rearrangements and were called segregating when the between-donor standard deviation exceeded 5%. A statistical classification framework was developed to diagnose cytomegalovirus status using the catalog of TCR beta chain sequences. In a later analysis, V and J genes were assigned by comparing TCR nucleotide sequences against IMGT/GENE-DB human TR gene sequences. The TCRdist pipeline was used in a later analysis to assign CDR3 sequences and most-parsimonious VDJ recombination scenarios. In a later analysis, every TCR beta chain was defined by the combination of its CDR3 amino acid sequence and its V-gene family, and reads without a unique V-gene family were dropped. As a way to deal with suspected cross-contamination and a sequencing artifact, a later analysis dropped roughly 620 nucleotide sequences that were highly shared and had low generation probability. In a later analysis, a clonal expansion index was calculated for each public chain from normalized within-repertoire ranks of inferred template counts. Generation probabilities in a later analysis came from a VDJ recombination model fitted to out-of-frame rearrangements, and those results were checked against IGoR. A later analysis scored TCR-TCR, TCR-HLA and TCR-CMV co-occurrence with hypergeometric tests, applying a repertoire-size bias correction to TCR pairs. False discovery rates were estimated in a later analysis by permuting HLA or CMV assignments 20 times. In a later analysis, co-occurring TCRs were grouped using DBSCAN, and TCRdist sequence similarity was added for clustering within HLA-allele-positive subsets. Repertoires with fewer than 30,000 or more than 120,000 public chains, plus five repertoires with anomalous nucleotide sharing, were excluded from co-occurrence clustering. This immuneACCESS table, as held by TCRdb, lists in-frame sequences with V and J called but not all clones. Of the missing ones, under half trace to an unresolved V gene in checked studies; the others have no known cause. From that table come the V and J calls and clone size; the DNA was used to work out D and trimming. This sample is represented by approximately 140,000 clones; around 73% of them were singletons. The leading ten clones occupy over 1% of the sample.

The germline V gene encodes CDR1 SGHNT and CDR2 YYREEE (reference sequence). V is trimmed back by 1 base and J by 5 bases, and the junction contains 4 bases that no gene match accounts for. The CDR3 numbers 15 residues from cysteine through phenylalanine. Kept here is only the CDR3 DNA, which spans 45 bases and is read in frame from base 1. Findings and caveats that apply to the study as a whole: A few of the identified cytomegalovirus-associated TCR beta chains were confirmed in vitro to be specific for cytomegalovirus antigens. A later analysis found that most CMV-associated TCR beta chains appeared HLA-restricted, with HLA associations seemingly driven largely by CMV exposure. When HLA alleles, especially DR and DQ, strongly co-occurred, TCR associations were difficult to assign to individual alleles. The cohort was sequenced for TCR beta chains only, and without alpha or paired-chain data the features that could be detected were limited. In a later analysis, several top co-occurrence clusters were reported to appear linked to parvovirus B19, influenza, CMV and Epstein-Barr virus. A later analysis found that TCR association rates varied across HLA loci, with DRB1 alleles showing the most associated TCRs and HLA-C alleles the fewest. The only immune exposure information available for the cohort was CMV serostatus. A group of highly shared sequence variants was considered likely to be a technical artifact of the sequencing pipeline. Because counts were too low, some 17 rarely observed V segments, including chromosome 9 orphons, were excluded from the earlier analysis of about 500 of the donors. The study listed 164 TCR beta chains as associated with cytomegalovirus. The presence/absence analyses assumed that sequencing depth was roughly uniform across donors, and that assumption may not be true. Because HLA typing was missing for some donors at each locus, association tests included only the typed subset. It was suggested by the authors that the approach could potentially be generalized to other disease states and immunological phenotypes. The classifier was reported to diagnose cytomegalovirus status with high specificity and sensitivity in both the original and validation cohorts. Most TCR sequences were observed very rarely across donors, whereas some public TCRs were present in many individuals. An earlier analysis of approximately 540 of the donors showed that most TCR beta V segments appeared in productive rearrangements either about 87% or about 30% of the time, which broadly matched IMGT annotations. Compared with equally common non-associated chains, HLA-associated TCR beta chains in a later analysis were more clonally expanded and had lower generation probabilities. A further reported finding was that TCR beta sequences accurately predicted the HLA-A and HLA-B alleles for most subjects in the first cohort. A later genetic analysis reported fewer N-insertions in productive TCRs among donors in an Asian-associated ancestry cluster than the roughly 700-donor mean. Linkage disequilibrium might explain the correlated functional status among segregating V segments, but an unknown experimental factor could not be ruled out. A later genetic analysis associated a missense DCLRE1C variant with V-gene and J-gene trimming of TCR beta chains, and an independent cohort replicated the association. Some IMGT-functional V segments, including TRBV6-2 and TRBV6-3, could not be told apart with the 87-base-pair reads, so those segments were excluded. Specific HLA alleles were associated with roughly 16,000 TCR beta sequences at a false discovery rate of 0.05 in a later analysis.

Comments on this clone: Its antigen remains unidentified. No qualities accompany the bases; no much larger clone lies one base away.

The cohort comprised several hundred healthy bone marrow donors. At the time of sampling, all cohort members were nominally healthy, though unrecorded immune exposures were likely present. The donor tested CMV seronegative and was one of the 352 seronegative cohort members. Every donor gave a peripheral blood sample, and the peripheral blood mononuclear cells from that sample were used for TCR beta sequencing. Genomic DNA extraction from the blood cell samples was performed with the Qiagen DNeasy Blood Extraction Kit. This TCR came from a woman in her thirties or forties in good health and CMV-seronegative. The V gene is TRBV5-4 and the J gene is TRBJ2-3; TRBD2 agrees with 10 junctional bases. The sample taken for sequencing was PBMCs. The nucleotide sequence reads TGTGCCAGCAGCTTGAGCGGGGGGGCCATAGATACGCAGTATTTT. It translates as CASSLSGGAIDTQYF.